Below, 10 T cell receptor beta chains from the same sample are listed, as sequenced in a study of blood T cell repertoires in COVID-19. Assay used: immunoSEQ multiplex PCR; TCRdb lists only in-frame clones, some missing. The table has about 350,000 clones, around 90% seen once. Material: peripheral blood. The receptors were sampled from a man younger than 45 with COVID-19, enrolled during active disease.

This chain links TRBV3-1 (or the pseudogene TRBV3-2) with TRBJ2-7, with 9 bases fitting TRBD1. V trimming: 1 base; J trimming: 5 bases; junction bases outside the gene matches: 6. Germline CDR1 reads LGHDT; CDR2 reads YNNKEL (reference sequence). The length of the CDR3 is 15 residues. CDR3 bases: TGTGCCAGCAGCCAAGGGGACAGGGTGAGCCACGAGCAGTACTTC. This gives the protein CASSQGDRVSHEQYF.

Written as DNA, the CDR3 is TGTGCCAGTAGCTACGGACAGGGGGCGATCGGAAACACCATATATTTT. Its translation: CASSYGQGAIGNTIYF. This chain links TRBV19 with TRBJ1-3, with TRBD1 matching 11 bases. Trimming at V came to 6 bases and at J to 4 bases, leaving 8 bases not matched to a gene. CDR1 is LNHDA and CDR2 is SQIVND in the germline V gene (reference sequence). The CDR3 is 16 amino acids.

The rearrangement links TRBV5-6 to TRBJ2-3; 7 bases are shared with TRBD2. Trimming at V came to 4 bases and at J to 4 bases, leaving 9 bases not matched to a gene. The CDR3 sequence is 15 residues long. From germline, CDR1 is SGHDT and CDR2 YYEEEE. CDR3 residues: CASSRLGRGPDTQYF. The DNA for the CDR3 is TGTGCCAGCAGCCGGCTGGGGAGGGGCCCAGATACGCAGTATTTT.

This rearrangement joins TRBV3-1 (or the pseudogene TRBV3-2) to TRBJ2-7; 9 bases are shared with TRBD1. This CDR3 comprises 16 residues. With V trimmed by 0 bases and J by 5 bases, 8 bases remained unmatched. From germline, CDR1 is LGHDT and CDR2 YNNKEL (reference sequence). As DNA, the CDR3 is TGTGCCAGCAGCCAAGAGGGGACAGGGCGTTTCCACGAGCAGTACTTC. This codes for CASSQEGTGRFHEQYF.

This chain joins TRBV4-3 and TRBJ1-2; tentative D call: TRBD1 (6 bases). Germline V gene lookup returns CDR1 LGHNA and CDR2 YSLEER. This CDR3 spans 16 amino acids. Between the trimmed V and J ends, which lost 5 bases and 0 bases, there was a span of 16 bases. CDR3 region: CASSSLGQEANYGYTF. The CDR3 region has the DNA TGCGCCAGCAGCTCCTTGGGACAAGAAGCTAACTATGGCTACACCTTC.

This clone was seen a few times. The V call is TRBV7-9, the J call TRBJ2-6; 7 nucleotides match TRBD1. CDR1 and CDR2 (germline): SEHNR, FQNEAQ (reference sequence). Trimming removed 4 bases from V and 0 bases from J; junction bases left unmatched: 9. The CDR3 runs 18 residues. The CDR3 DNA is TGTGCCAGCAGCTCGCCGACAGGGACCCTCTCTGGGGCCAACGTCCTGACTTTC. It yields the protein CASSSPTGTLSGANVLTF.

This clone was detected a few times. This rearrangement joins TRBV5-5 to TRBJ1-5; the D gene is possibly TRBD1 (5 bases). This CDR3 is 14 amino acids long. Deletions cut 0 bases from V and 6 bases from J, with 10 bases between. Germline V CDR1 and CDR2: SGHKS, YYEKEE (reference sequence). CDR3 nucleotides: TGTGCCAGCAGCTTGGCAGGGCAAGGTCAGCCCCAGCATTTT. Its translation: CASSLAGQGQPQHF.

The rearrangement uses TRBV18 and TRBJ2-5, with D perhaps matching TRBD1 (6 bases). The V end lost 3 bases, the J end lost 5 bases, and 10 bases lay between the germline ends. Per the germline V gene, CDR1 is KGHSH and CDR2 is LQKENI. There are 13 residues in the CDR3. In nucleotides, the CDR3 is TGTGCCAGCTCACCCCAGGGGTTGGAGACCCAGTACTTC. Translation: CASSPQGLETQYF.

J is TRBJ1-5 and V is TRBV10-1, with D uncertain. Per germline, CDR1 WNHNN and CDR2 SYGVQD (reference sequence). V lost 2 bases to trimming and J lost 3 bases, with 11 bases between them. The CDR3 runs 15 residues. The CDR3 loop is CASSERGPTNQPQHF. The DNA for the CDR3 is TGCGCCAGCAGTGAGAGAGGTCCGACCAATCAGCCCCAGCATTTT.

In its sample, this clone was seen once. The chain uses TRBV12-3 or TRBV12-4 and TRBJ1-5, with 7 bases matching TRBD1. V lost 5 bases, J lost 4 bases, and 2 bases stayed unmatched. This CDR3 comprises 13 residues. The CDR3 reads CASSPGGNQPQHF. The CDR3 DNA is TGTGCCAGCAGTCCAGGGGGGAATCAGCCCCAGCATTTT.